These 21 T cell receptor beta chains were sequenced from one sample in a study of tumor and adjacent non-tumor tissue in lung cancer. The library came from three nested PCR rounds adapted from ARM-PCR protocols. Each CDR3 protein is one row after TCRdb ran MiXCR on the multiplex PCR reads. The sample carries tens of thousands of distinct CDR3 sequences, under 85% recorded once. No cell sorting was done before RNA was extracted from the tissue. The source material was lung tumor tissue. The receptors derive from a woman between 50 and 59 years old with non-small cell lung cancer.

Comments on this clonotype: Its ends do not fully match the called genes, so a read error is possible. V and J are TRBV11-2 and TRBJ1-2, with a tentative D call TRBD1 (5 bases). This CDR3 region has 13 residues. The germline CDR1 and CDR2 sequences are SGHAT and FQNNGV. CDR3 sequence reads: CVSSLRVGDGYNF. CDR3 coding DNA: TGTGTCAGCAGCCTCAGGGTGGGGGACGGCTACAATTTC.

As concerns this clonotype: The junction departs from the called germline gene at one end, perhaps through a read error. This chain uses TRBV6-5 with TRBJ2-5; the D is unclear. Germline V gene data show CDR1 as MNHEY and CDR2 as SVGAGI. CDR3 length: 13 residues. CDR3 region: CARSYEVGETQYF. CDR3 nucleotide sequence: TGTGCCAGAAGTTACGAAGTGGGGGAGACCCAGTACTTC.

As concerns this clonotype: Possible read error: a much larger clone is one base away. DNA for the CDR3: TGTGCCAGCACCAATGACAGGGGTAGGCCCTACGGGCAGTACTTC. Translated, it gives CASTNDRGRPYGQYF. The chain employs TRBV28 and TRBJ2-7, with 8 bases fitting TRBD1. The CDR3 contains 15 residues. Germline V gene lookup returns CDR1 MDHEN and CDR2 SYDVKM.

This clonotype is a singleton in its sample. One end of the junction fails to match germline, which may point to a read error. The chain combines TRBV6-1 with TRBJ2-3, with 11 bases lining up with TRBD2. Germline lookup yields CDR1 MNHNS and CDR2 SASEGT. The CDR3 extends over 15 amino acids. This CDR3 is CASTESSGRTYTQFF. Here the CDR3 DNA reads TGTGCCAGCACAGAGTCTAGCGGGAGGACATATACGCAGTTTTTT.

This clonotype was seen only a few times. CDR3 DNA: TGTGCCAGCAGCTACAGGGGTTTTGGGGCCAACGTCCTGACTTTC. Encoded protein: CASSYRGFGANVLTF. The rearrangement joins TRBV7-3 to TRBJ2-6; 7 bases map to TRBD1. Germline V gives CDR1 SGHTA, CDR2 FQGTGA. Trimming removed 4 bases from V and 3 bases from J; junction bases left unmatched: 3. CDR3 size: 15 residues.

The chain couples TRBV19 to TRBJ1-1; possibly TRBD1 for D (6 bases). This CDR3 region has 14 residues. The germline V gene has CDR1 LNHDA and CDR2 SQIVND (reference sequence). V was shortened by 7 bases and J by 2 bases, with 14 bases between the two germline ends. CDR3: CASNLQGGNTEAFF. In nucleotides, the CDR3 is TGTGCCAGTAACCTACAGGGCGGTAACACTGAAGCTTTCTTT.

Note on this clonotype: This may stem from a read error, because a much larger clone lies one nucleotide away. J is TRBJ1-2 and V is TRBV6-4, with a weak D call TRBD1 (5 bases). Between the trimmed V and J ends, which lost 5 bases and 1 base, there was a span of 8 bases. The CDR3 loop spans 13 amino acids. CDR1 and CDR2 from the germline V gene are MRHNA and SNTAGT. The CDR3 nucleotides read TGTGCCAGCAGTCAGGGCCTTAACTATGGCTACACCTTC. Encoded protein: CASSQGLNYGYTF.

As regards this clonotype: A read error may be the cause here, since a much bigger clone is one base away. The chain employs TRBV7-9 and TRBJ2-7; D unresolved. The length of the CDR3 is 12 residues. Germline V lookup: CDR1 SEHNR, CDR2 FQNEAQ (reference sequence). The DNA for the CDR3 is TGTACCAGCAGCTTAACCTCCTACGAGCAGTACTTC. This translates into CTSSLTSYEQYF.

As regards this clonotype: A clone one base away is much larger, so this may be a read error. This CDR3 reads CAISLTGLPSEQYF. CDR3 coding DNA: TGTGCCATCAGCTTGACCGGCTTGCCCAGCGAGCAGTACTTC. The V gene is TRBV7-9, the J gene TRBJ2-7; D is undetermined. Germline values: CDR1 SEHNR, CDR2 FQNEAQ (reference sequence). CDR3 length equals 14 residues. Full variable domain (rest looked up from reference TRBV7-9 and TRBJ2-7): DTGVSQNPRHKITKRGQNVTFRCDPISEHNRLYWYRQTLGQGPEFLTYFQNEAQLEKSRLLSDRFSAERPKGSFSTLEIQRTEQGDSAMYLCAISLTGLPSEQYFGPGTRLTVT.

Many counts were recorded for this clonotype. The chain links TRBV5-1 to TRBJ1-6, with 8 nucleotides matching TRBD1. This CDR3 is built from 14 residues. Germline CDR1 reads SGHRS; CDR2 reads YFSETQ. The V segment lost 4 bases and the J segment 13 bases; nucleotides outside the gene matches: 10. The CDR3, as DNA: TGCGCCAGCAGCCCTGGACAGGGCAGAGAGCCCCTCCACTTT. Its translation is CASSPGQGREPLHF.

With respect to this clonotype: Sequence at one end of the junction differs from germline and may be a read error. This chain uses TRBV5-4 with TRBJ2-5; D gene ambiguous. The CDR3 runs to 14 residues. CDR1 and CDR2 from the germline V gene are SGHNT and YYREEE (reference sequence). The CDR3 protein is CARSSSGTQETQYF. DNA of the CDR3: TGTGCCCGCAGCTCATCGGGTACTCAAGAGACCCAGTACTTC.

Concerning this clonotype: The junction does not match germline at one end; this may be a read error. The chain recombines TRBV5-5 with TRBJ2-7; D is undetermined. The CDR3 runs 16 residues. The germline V gene has CDR1 SGHKS and CDR2 YYEKEE (reference sequence). The CDR3 sequence is CANSLTLGNRVYGQYF. In DNA, the CDR3 is TGTGCCAACAGCCTGACACTGGGGAACCGGGTCTACGGGCAGTACTTC.

CDR3 sequence reads: CASSGGGWFEQYV. As DNA, the CDR3 is TGTGCCAGCAGTGGAGGGGGTTGGTTCGAGCAGTATGTC. The gene calls are TRBV6-1 and TRBJ2-7, with D possibly matching TRBD1 (6 bases). The CDR3 totals 13 residues. CDR1 and CDR2 from the germline V gene are MNHNS and SASEGT.

Points on this clonotype: One end of the junction does not line up with germline, which may come from a read error. The chain carries TRBV20-1 and TRBJ1-1; the D gene is possibly TRBD1 (5 bases). This CDR3 region has 15 residues. CDR1 and CDR2 from the germline V gene are DFQATT and SNEGSKA (reference sequence). CDR3 region: CNARDFRQGNTEAFF. CDR3 bases: TGCAATGCTAGAGATTTTAGGCAGGGGAACACTGAAGCTTTCTTT.

A note on this clonotype: The junction departs from germline at one end; a sequencing error may be responsible. V is TRBV10-3 and J is TRBJ2-7, with TRBD1 matching over 9 bases. This CDR3 contains 14 residues. Germline assignment: CDR1 ENHRY and CDR2 SYGVKD. CDR3 residues: CAISGTGATYKQNF. The CDR3 region has the DNA TGTGCCATCAGTGGGACAGGGGCTACCTACAAGCAGAACTTC.

V usage is TRBV6-5 and J usage is TRBJ1-1, with 7 bases fitting TRBD1. Trimming at V came to 9 bases and at J to 7 bases, leaving 11 bases not matched to a gene. Germline V gene lookup returns CDR1 MNHEY and CDR2 SVGAGI. The CDR3 covers 13 residues. Written as DNA, the CDR3 is TGTGCCAGAAGAGGGAGGGACAGCATTGAAGCTTTCTTT. Translated: CARRGRDSIEAFF.

Worth noting for this clonotype: An end of the junction does not agree with germline; a read error may underlie this. The V and J genes are TRBV6-5 and TRBJ2-3; TRBD1 matches at 8 bases. CDR3 size: 16 residues. From germline, CDR1 is MNHEY and CDR2 SVGAGI. The CDR3 DNA sequence: TGTGCGAGCATTAAAACGCTCGGACAGGGAGCAGATACGCAGTATTTT. It is translated as CASIKTLGQGADTQYF.

To note about this clonotype: The junction does not match germline at one end; this may be a read error. V gene TRBV6-2 or TRBV6-3 combines with J gene TRBJ2-6; no clear D. The CDR3 consists of 15 residues. Germline V gives CDR1 MNHEY, CDR2 SVGEGT. CDR3 nucleotide sequence: TGTGCCAGCAGTGGGCCTATCTCTGAGGCCAACGTCCTGACTTTC. Its protein product is CASSGPISEANVLTF.

To note about this clonotype: One base away lies a much larger clone, so this may be a sequencing read error. The chain recombines TRBV20-1 with TRBJ2-7; no definite D call. Deletions cut 6 bases from V and 3 bases from J, with 21 bases between. CDR1 and CDR2 from the germline V gene are DFQATT and SNEGSKA (reference sequence). CDR3 length: 15 residues. The CDR3 sequence is CSAPVTVHDFYEQYF. The CDR3 nucleotides are TGCAGTGCGCCGGTTACGGTCCACGACTTCTACGAGCAGTACTTC.

This clonotype was recorded once. A much more abundant neighbour one base away suggests this may be a read error. This CDR3 reads CASSIHGGPYEQYF. The CDR3 DNA follows: TGCGCCAGCAGCATACATGGGGGGCCCTACGAGCAGTACTTC. The gene calls are TRBV5-1 and TRBJ2-7; D may match TRBD1 or TRBD2 (6 bases each). The CDR3 extends over 14 amino acids. The V end lost 4 bases, the J end lost 2 bases, and 13 bases lay between the germline ends. The germline gives CDR1 SGHRS, CDR2 YFSETQ. Looking up the rest from reference TRBV5-1 and TRBJ2-7 gives the full variable domain: KAGVTQTPRYLIKTRGQQVTLSCSPISGHRSVSWYQQTPGQGLQFLFEYFSETQRNKGNFPGRFSGRQFSNSRSEMNVSTLELGDSALYLCASSIHGGPYEQYFGPGTRLTVT.

Comment on this clonotype: A clone one base away is much larger, so this may be a read error. This chain uses TRBV12-3 or TRBV12-4 with TRBJ2-1, with TRBD2 matching 10 bases. This CDR3 is 16 amino acids long. CDR3: CANSLFGLAAYNEQFF. CDR3 in DNA: TGTGCCAACAGTTTATTCGGACTAGCGGCCTACAATGAGCAGTTCTTC.